The clone carrying this T cell receptor beta chain showed up just a few times. The antigen remains unidentified. Using genomic DNA as the template, TCR beta VDJ and CDR3 profiling was carried out. MiXCR was run by TCRdb on the reads, yielding one entry per CDR3 protein. The table has about 160,000 distinct CDR3 sequences, about 48% seen once. This sample stems from a study of CD8+CD57+ T cells in acquired aplastic anemia. Study-level results: Around 27 CD8+ CDR3 sequences occurred in both the patients and the controls.

Patients selected for sequencing had displayed CD8+CD57+ cell expansion by flow cytometry. There was no therapy given to any patient before the blood sampling took place. Between the trimmed V and J ends, which lost 1 base and 4 bases, there was a span of 7 bases. CDR1 is SGHVS and CDR2 is FQNEAQ in the germline V gene. The CDR3 has 14 residues. The chain links TRBV7-8 to TRBJ1-4; D is possibly TRBD1 (6 bases). This sequence was found in a human donor with aplastic anemia. Sequencing used sorted CD4+, CD8+, or CD8+CD57+ T cells (not recorded which) from PBMCs. As DNA, the CDR3 is TGTGCCAGCAGCTTAGACAGGGTTAATGAAAAACTGTTTTTT. It encodes CASSLDRVNEKLFF.